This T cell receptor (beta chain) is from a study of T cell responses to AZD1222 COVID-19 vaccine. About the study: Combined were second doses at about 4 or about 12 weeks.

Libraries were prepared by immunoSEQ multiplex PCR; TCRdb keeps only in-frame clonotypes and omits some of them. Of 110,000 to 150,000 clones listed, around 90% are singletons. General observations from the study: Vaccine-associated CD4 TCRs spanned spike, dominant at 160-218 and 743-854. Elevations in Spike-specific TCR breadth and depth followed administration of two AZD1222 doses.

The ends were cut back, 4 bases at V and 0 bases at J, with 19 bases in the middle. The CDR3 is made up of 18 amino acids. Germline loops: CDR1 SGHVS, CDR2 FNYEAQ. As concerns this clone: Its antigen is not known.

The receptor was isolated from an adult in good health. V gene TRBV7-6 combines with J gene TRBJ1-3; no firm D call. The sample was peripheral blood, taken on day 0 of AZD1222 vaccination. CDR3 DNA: TGTGCCAGCAGCTCCCCATATGGCCGCCAGAGCTCTGGAAACACCATATATTTT. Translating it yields CASSSPYGRQSSGNTIYF. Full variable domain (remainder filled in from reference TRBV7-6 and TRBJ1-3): GAGVSQSPRYKVTKRGQDVALRCDPISGHVSLYWYRQALGQGPEFLTYFNYEAQQDKSGLPNDRFSAERPEGSISTLTIQRTEQRDSAMYRCASSSPYGRQSSGNTIYFGEGSWLTVV.